These T cell receptor beta chains were read from a single sample in a study of CD8+ T cells in alopecia areata. Method: immunoSEQ multiplex PCR; TCRdb's copy keeps in-frame clones and lacks some. The repertoire includes 250,000 to 350,000 clones, over 45% of them detected once, and 0.75% to 0.95% sits in the top ten. The sequences come from CD4+ T cells sorted from blood, collected around week 52, from a patient treated with tofacitinib. Receptors originate from a human donor with alopecia areata. Both conserved end residues are trimmed from each CDR3. The D gene is left open where the match is weak. Clone size is not always given. Where it is, it says once, few, many or a class for expanded clones.

V gene	D gene	clone size	J gene	CDR3 protein
TRBV2	-	-	TRBJ1-6	ASRVTNSPLH
TRBV14	-	few	TRBJ1-2	ASSRDDWYGYT
TRBV5-1	-	-	TRBJ2-3	ASSPPTLDTQY
TRBV4-2	-	-	TRBJ2-1	ASSKGRPSYNEQF
TRBV4-1	-	few	TRBJ1-2	ASSQEGGYGYT
TRBV7-8	TRBD1	-	TRBJ2-5	ASSLATGGGETQY
TRBV5-1	-	-	TRBJ2-5	ASNREVPETQY
TRBV5-6	-	-	TRBJ2-7	ASSLAPGQPEQY
TRBV5-1	-	few	TRBJ2-7	ASSPDPASLYEQY
TRBV7-8	-	once	TRBJ2-3	ASSLIDRSSTDTQY
TRBV7-3	TRBD1	-	TRBJ2-5	ASSSGTGGEGRETQY
TRBV4-3	-	-	TRBJ1-5	ASSQDGRVISPGWQPQH
TRBV30	-	-	TRBJ1-6	AWSVTGLERSPLH
TRBV18	TRBD1	-	TRBJ1-1	ASSNSGGNTEAF
TRBV30	-	-	TRBJ2-7	AWSVQGIEQY
TRBV29-1	TRBD1	-	TRBJ2-5	SVDRRTGGVGETQY
TRBV29-1	-	few	TRBJ1-1	SVERTPNTEAF
TRBV29-1	TRBD2	-	TRBJ2-3	SVGGSGGTDTQY
TRBV6-5	TRBD1	-	TRBJ1-6	ASSYSIGTGGSPLH
TRBV6-5	-	-	TRBJ2-4	ASSYRGVLAKNIQY
TRBV5-1	-	-	TRBJ1-4	ASSLDRAEEKLF
TRBV6-4	TRBD2	-	TRBJ2-4	ASSDMWGGIQY
TRBV10-3	TRBD2	-	TRBJ2-5	AIRGGSGQETQY
TRBV20-1	TRBD1	-	TRBJ1-1	SVLPGQGAF
TRBV10-3	-	-	TRBJ2-3	AISVPGAGDTQY
TRBV15	-	-	TRBJ2-3	ATRRDHTDTQY
TRBV6-5	-	few	TRBJ1-5	ASSLTPQRPQH
TRBV30	-	-	TRBJ1-4	AWSVPGNEKLF